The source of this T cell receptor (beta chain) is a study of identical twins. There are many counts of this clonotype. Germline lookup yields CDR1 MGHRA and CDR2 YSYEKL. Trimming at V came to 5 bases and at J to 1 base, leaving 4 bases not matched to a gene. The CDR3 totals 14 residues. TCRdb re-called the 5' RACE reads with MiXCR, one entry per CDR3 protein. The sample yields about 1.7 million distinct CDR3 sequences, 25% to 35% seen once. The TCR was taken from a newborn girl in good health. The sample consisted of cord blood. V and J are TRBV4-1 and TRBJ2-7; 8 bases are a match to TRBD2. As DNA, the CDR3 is TGCGCCAGCAGCTCGCGGGGGGTATCCTACGAGCAGTACTTC. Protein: CASSSRGVSYEQYF.